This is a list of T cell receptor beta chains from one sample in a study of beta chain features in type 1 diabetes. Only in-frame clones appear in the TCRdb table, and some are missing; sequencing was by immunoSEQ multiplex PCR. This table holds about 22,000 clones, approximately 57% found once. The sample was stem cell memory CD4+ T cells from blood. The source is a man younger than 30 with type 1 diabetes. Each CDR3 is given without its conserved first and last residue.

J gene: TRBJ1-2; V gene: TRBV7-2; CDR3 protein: ASSLAGTGSYGYT
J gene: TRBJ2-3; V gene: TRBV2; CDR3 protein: ASSEKMVGQTDTQY
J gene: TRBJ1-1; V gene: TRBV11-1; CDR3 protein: ASSTRTGTNTEAF
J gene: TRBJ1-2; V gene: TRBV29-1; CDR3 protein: SGGQGAYGYT
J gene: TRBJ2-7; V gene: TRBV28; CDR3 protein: ASSLGQVPEQY
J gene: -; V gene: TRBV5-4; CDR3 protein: ASSPSTASYEQY
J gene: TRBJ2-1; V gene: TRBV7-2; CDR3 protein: ASSPNLAGGGNEQF
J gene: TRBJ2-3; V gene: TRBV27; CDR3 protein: ASSRRWGGTDTQY
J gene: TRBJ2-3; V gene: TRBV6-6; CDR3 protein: ASSYSKPRDTQY
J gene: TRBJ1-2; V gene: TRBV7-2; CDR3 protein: ASSKGTGGGYT
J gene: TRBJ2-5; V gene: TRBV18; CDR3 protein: ASSPGWQETQY
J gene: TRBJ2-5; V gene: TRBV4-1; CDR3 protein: ASSQILQETQY
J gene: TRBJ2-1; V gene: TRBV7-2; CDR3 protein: ASSRSRNYNEQF
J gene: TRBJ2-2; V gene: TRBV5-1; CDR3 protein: ASSLELANTGELF
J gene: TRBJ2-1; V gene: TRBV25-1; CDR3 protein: ASSDRGVGWDEQF
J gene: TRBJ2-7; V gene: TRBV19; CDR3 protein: ASTGTGGSHEQY
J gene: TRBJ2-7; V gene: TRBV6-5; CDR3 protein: ASSLSGHLYEQY
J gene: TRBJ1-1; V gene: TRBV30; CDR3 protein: AWSPGGVLDTEAF
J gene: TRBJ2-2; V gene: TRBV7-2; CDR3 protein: ASSRQSGTGGPGELF
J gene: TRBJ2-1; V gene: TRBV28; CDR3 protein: ASRSTSEKQF
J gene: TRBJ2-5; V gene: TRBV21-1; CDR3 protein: ASSSAYETQY
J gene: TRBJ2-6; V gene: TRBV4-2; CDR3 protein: ASSHVKRGGLGANVLT
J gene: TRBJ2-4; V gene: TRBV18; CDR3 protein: ASSPPIRERNIQY
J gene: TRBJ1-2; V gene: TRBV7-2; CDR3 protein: ASSLDQFGYT
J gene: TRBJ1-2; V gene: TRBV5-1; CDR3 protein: ASSLSSSSENYGYT
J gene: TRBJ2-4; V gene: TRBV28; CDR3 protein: ASSLGLILAKNIQY
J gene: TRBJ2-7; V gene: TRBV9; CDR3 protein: ASSVAGSYEQY
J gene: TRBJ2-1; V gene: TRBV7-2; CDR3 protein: ASSFRDTYNEQF
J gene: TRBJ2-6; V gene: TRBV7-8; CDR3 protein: ASSLGSAGANVLT